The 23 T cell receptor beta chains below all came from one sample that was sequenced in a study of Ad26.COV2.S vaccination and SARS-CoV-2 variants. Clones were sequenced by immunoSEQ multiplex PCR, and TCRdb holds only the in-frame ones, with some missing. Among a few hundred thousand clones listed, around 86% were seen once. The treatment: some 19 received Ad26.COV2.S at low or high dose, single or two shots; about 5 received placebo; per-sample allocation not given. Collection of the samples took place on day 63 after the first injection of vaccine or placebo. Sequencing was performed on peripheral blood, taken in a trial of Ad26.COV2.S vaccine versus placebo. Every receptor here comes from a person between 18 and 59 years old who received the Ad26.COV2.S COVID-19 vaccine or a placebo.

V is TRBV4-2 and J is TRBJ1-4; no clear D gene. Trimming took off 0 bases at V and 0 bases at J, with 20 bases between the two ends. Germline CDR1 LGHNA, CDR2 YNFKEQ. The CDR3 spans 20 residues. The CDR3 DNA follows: TGTGCCAGCAGCCAAGATCTTCTTTTAGTAACTTATGCAACTAATGAAAAACTGTTTTTT. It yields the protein CASSQDLLLVTYATNEKLFF.

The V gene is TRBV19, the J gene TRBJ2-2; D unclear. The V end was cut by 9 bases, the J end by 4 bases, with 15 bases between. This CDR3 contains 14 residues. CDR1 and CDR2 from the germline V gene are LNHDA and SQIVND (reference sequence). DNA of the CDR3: TGTGCCAGCTACTCAGGATGGGGCACCGGGGAGCTGTTTTTT. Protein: CASYSGWGTGELFF.

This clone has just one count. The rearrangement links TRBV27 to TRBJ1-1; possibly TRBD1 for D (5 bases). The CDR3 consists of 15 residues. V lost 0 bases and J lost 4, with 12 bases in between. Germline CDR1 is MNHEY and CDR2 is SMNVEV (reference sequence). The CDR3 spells CASSLSWGPGTEAFF. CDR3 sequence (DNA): TGTGCCAGCAGTTTATCGTGGGGACCGGGCACTGAAGCTTTCTTT.

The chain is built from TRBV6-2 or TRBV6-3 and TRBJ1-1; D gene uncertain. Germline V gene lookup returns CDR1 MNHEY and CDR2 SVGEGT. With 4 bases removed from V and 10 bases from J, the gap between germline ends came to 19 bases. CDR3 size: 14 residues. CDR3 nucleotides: TGTGCCAGCAGTTTGACCTCCGGATTAAGTGGAGCTTTCTTT. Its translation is CASSLTSGLSGAFF.

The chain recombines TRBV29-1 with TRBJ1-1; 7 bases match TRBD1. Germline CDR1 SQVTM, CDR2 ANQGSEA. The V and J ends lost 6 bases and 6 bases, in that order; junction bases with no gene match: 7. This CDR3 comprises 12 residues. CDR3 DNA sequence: TGCAGCGTCAACGACAGGGCCGCTGAAGCTTTCTTT. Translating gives CSVNDRAAEAFF.

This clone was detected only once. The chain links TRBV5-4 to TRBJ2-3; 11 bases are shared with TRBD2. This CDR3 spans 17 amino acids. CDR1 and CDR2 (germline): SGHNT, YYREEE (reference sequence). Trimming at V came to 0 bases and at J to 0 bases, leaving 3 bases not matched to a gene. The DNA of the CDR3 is TGTGCCAGCAGCTTGGGACTAGCGGGGACAAGCACAGATACGCAGTATTTT. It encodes CASSLGLAGTSTDTQYF.

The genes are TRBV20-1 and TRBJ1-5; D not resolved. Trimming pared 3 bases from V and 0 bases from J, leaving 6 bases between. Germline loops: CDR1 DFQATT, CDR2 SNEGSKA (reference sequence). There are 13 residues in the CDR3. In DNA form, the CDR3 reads TGCAGTGCTAGTTCTTATAGCAATCAGCCCCAGCATTTT. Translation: CSASSYSNQPQHF.

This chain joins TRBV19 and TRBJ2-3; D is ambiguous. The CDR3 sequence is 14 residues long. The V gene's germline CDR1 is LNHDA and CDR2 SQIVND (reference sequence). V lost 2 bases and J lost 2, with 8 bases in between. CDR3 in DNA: TGTGCCAGTAGTATAACGCAGGACACAGATACGCAGTATTTT. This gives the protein CASSITQDTDTQYF.

The CDR3 sequence is CASGHRDRGTDTQYF. CDR3 bases: TGTGCCTCCGGTCACCGGGACAGGGGAACAGATACGCAGTATTTT. This chain links TRBV12-5 with TRBJ2-3, with 10 bases fitting TRBD1. CDR1 and CDR2 from the germline V gene are LGHNT and FRNRAP. The CDR3 runs to 15 residues.

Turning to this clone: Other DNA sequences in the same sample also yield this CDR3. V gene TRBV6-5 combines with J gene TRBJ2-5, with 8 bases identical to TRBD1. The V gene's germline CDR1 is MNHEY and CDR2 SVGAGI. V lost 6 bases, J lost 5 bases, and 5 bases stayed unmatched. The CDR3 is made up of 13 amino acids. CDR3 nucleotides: TGTGCCAGCAGAAGACAGGGGAGGGAGACCCAGTACTTC. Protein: CASRRQGRETQYF.

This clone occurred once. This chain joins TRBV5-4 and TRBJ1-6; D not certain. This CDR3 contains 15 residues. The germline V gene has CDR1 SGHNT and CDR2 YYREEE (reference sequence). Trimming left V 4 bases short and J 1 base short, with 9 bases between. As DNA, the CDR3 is TGTGCCAGCAGCCAAAGGGTGTCCTATAATTCACCCCTCCACTTT. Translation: CASSQRVSYNSPLHF.

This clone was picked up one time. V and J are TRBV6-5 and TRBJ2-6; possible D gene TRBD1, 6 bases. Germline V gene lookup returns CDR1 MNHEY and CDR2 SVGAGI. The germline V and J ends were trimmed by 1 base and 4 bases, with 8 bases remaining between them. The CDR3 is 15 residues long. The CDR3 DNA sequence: TGTGCCAGCAGTTACTTCCAGGGGGGGGCCAACGTCCTGACTTTC. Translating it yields CASSYFQGGANVLTF.

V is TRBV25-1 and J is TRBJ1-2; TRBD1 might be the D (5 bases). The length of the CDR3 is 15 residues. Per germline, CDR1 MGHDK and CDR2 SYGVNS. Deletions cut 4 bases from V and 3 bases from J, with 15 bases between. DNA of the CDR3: TGTGCCAGCAGTGTCGGGACCGGGCGGGACTATGGCTACACCTTC. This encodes CASSVGTGRDYGYTF.

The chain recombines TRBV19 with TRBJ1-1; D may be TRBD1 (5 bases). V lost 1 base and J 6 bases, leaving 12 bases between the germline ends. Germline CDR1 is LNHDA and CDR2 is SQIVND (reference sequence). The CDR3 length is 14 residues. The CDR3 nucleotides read TGTGCCAGTAGTATAGTAGGTCGGGGCGCTGAAGCTTTCTTT. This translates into CASSIVGRGAEAFF.

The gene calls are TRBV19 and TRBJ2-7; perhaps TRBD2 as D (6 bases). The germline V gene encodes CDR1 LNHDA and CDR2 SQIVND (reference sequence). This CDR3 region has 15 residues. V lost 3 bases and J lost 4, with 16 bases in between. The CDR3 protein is CASSMDGRSTYEQYF. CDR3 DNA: TGTGCCAGTAGTATGGACGGGAGAAGTACGTACGAGCAGTACTTC.

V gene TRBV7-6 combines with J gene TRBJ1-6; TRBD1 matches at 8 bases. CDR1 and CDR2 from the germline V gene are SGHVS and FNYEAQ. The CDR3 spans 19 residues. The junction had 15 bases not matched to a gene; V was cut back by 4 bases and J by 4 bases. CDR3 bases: TGTGCCAGCAGCTCCCGACCGGGACAGGAGATAGAATATAATTCACCCCTCCACTTT. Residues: CASSSRPGQEIEYNSPLHF.

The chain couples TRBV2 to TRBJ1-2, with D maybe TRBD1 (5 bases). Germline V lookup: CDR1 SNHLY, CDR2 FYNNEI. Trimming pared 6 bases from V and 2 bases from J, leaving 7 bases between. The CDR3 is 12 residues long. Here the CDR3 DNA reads TGTGCCAGCAGGGGGACGAACTATGGCTACACCTTC. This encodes CASRGTNYGYTF.

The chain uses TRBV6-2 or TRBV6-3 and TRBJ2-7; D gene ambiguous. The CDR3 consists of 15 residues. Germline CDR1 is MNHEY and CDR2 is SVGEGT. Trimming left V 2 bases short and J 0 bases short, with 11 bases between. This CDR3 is CASSYGLGSSYEQYF. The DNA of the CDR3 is TGTGCCAGCAGTTACGGCCTCGGCTCCTCCTACGAGCAGTACTTC.

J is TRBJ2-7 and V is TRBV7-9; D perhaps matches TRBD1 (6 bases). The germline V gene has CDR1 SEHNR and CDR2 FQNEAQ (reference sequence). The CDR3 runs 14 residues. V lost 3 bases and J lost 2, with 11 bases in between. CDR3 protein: CASSFTGSTYEQYF. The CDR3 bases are TGTGCCAGCAGCTTTACAGGGAGCACCTACGAGCAGTACTTC. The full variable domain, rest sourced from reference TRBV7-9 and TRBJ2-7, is DTGVSQNPRHKITKRGQNVTFRCDPISEHNRLYWYRQTLGQGPEFLTYFQNEAQLEKSRLLSDRFSAERPKGSFSTLEIQRTEQGDSAMYLCASSFTGSTYEQYFGPGTRLTVT.

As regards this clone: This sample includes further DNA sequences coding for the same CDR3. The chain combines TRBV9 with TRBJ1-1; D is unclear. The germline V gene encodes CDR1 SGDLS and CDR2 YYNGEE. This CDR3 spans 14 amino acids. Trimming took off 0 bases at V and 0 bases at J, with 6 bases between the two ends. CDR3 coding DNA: TGTGCCAGCAGCGTAGGACGGCTGAACACTGAAGCTTTCTTT. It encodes CASSVGRLNTEAFF.

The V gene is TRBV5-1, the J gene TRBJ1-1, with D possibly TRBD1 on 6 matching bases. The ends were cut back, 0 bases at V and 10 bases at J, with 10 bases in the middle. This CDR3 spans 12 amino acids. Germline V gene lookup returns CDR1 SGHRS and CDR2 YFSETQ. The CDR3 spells CASSLEGGLAFF. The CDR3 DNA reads TGCGCCAGCAGCTTGGAAGGGGGATTAGCTTTCTTT.

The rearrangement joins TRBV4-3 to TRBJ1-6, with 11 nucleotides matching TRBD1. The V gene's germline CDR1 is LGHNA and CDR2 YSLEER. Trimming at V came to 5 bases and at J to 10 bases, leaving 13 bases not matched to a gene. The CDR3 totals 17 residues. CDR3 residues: CASSGTGGAFRGSPLHF. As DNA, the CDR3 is TGCGCCAGCAGCGGGACAGGGGGTGCGTTTCGGGGGTCACCCCTCCACTTT.

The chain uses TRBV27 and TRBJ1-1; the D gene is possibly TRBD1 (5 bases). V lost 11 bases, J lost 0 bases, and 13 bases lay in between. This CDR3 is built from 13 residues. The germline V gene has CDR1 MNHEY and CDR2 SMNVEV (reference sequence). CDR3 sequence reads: CASRTTMNTEAFF. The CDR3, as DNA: TGTGCCTCCAGGACAACCATGAACACTGAAGCTTTCTTT.